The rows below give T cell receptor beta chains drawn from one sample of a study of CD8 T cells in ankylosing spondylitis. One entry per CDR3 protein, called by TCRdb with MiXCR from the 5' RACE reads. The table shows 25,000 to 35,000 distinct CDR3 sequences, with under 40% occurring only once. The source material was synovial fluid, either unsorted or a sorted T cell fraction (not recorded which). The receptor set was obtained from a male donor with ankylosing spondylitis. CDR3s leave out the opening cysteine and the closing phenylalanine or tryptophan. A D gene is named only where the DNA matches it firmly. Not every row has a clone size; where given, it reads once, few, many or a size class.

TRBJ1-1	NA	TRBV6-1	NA	ASSITPGATEAF
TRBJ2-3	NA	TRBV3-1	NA	ASSQYSTSGSSTDTQY
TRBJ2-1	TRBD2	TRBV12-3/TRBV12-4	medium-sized	ASSTGEGTTIYEQF
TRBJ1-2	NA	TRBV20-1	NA	SAIGRWEGYT
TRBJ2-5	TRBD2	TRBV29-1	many	SVVFFSGRSRETQY
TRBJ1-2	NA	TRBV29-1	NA	SVGSESYGYT
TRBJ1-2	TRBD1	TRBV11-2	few	ASSLTGEVNYGYT
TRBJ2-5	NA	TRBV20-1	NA	SARDRRPDQETQY
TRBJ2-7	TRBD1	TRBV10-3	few	AISGGTAYEQY
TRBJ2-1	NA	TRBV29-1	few	SGASVVGEQF
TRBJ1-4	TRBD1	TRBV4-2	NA	ASSQDRGQGEKLF
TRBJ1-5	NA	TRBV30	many	AWTVRGQSNQPQH
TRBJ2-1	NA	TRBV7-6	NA	ASSLDRSYNEQF
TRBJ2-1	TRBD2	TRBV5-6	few	ASSLELAGGQMREQF
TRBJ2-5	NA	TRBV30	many	AWSVGGETQY
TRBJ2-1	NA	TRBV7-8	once	ASSLEGGPASTYNEQF
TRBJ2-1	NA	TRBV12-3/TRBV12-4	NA	ASSFGYNEQF
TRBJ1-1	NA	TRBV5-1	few	ASSSTTGMNTEAF
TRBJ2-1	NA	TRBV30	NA	AWSMVGGEQF
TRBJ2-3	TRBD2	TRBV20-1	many	SASPRETPDTQY
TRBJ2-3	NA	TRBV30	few	AWSLGSTDTQY
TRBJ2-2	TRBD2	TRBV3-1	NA	ASSKGEIGRASTGELF
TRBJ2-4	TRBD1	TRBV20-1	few	SARTGGLYNIQY
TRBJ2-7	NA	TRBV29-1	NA	SATGNEYEQY
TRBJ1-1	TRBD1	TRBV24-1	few	ATSQGQGSSTEAF
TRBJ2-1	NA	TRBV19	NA	ASSIGLVAAPLYNEQF
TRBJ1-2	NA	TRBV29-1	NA	SVELAGYDGYT
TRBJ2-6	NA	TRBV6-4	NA	ASSEGQVSGANVLT
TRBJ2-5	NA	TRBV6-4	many	ASSAGEWETQY
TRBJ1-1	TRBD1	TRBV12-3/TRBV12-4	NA	ASRTGGTEAF
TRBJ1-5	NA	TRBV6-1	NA	ASSEGQVWGQPQH
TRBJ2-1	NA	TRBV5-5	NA	ASSSLTRDNEQF
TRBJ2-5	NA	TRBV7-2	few	ASSLGAGYQETQY
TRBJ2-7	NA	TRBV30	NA	AWSSQIGEFYEQY
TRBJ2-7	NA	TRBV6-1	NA	ASSEDIGGFEQY
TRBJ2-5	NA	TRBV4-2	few	ASSQPQDREETQY
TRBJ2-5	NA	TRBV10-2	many	ASSDAGEETQY
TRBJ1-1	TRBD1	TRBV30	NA	AWADRENTEAF
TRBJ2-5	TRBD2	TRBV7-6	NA	ASSFTAGEGETQY